The source of this TCR beta chain is a study of blood T cell repertoires in COVID-19. Across the study: Collection of acute and convalescent COVID-19 samples took place in the United States, Italy and Spain.

TCRdb keeps only in-frame clones here, not all; method: immunoSEQ multiplex PCR. The sample has about half a million clones, roughly 85% seen once. The CDR3 contains 14 residues. In germline, CDR1 is SGHRS, CDR2 YFSETQ. V was clipped by 5 bases and J by 2 bases, with 14 bases between them. The chain joins TRBV5-1 to TRBJ2-7; maybe TRBD1 (6 bases). This clonotype was obtained from a human donor in a cohort sampled during active COVID-19. The sample was peripheral blood. CDR3 bases: TGCGCCAGCAGTTCAGGGGATCCTACCTACGAGCAGTACTTC. Translation gives CASSSGDPTYEQYF.